The rows below give T cell receptor beta chains drawn from one sample of a study of blood T cells in healthy people across ages. TCRdb reprocessed the 5' RACE reads with MiXCR, giving one entry per CDR3 protein. This sample has hundreds of thousands of distinct CDR3 sequences, with about 21% found just once. The sequenced sample was blood. Source of these receptors: a man between 65 and 85 years old in good health. CDR3s include the opening cysteine and the closing phenylalanine or tryptophan. D genes are given only for firm matches. Part of the rows lack a size; the others show once, few, many or a class for expanded clones.

D: -
V: TRBV5-1
size: few
J: TRBJ1-1
CDR3: CASSSGSTEAFF
DNA: TGCGCCAGCAGCTCAGGGAGCACTGAAGCTTTCTTT

D: TRBD1
V: TRBV6-2/TRBV6-3
size: -
J: TRBJ1-6
CDR3: CASTKDRGFSPLHF
DNA: TGTGCCAGCACCAAGGACAGGGGATTTTCACCCCTCCACTTT

D: TRBD1
V: TRBV20-1
size: -
J: TRBJ2-5
CDR3: CSAEKQGLETQYF
DNA: TGCAGTGCTGAGAAACAGGGGTTGGAGACCCAGTACTTC

D: -
V: TRBV29-1
size: few
J: TRBJ2-5
CDR3: CSATLGVGTQYF
DNA: TGCAGCGCGACTCTAGGGGTAGGGACCCAGTACTTC

D: -
V: TRBV6-1
size: few
J: TRBJ2-5
CDR3: CAGSESYPINDEFF
DNA: TGTGCCGGCAGTGAATCATACCCAATTAACGACGAGTTCTTC

D: -
V: TRBV25-1
size: -
J: TRBJ2-7
CDR3: CASSDSRGSRVHEQYF
DNA: TGTGCCAGCAGTGATTCGCGGGGAAGCAGGGTTCACGAGCAGTACTTC

D: -
V: TRBV6-6
size: few
J: TRBJ2-5
CDR3: CASSYSRQVDGETQYF
DNA: TGTGCCAGCAGTTACTCGAGACAGGTGGATGGGGAGACCCAGTACTTC

D: -
V: TRBV20-1
size: -
J: TRBJ1-4
CDR3: CSARSSWDEKLFF
DNA: TGCAGTGCTAGGAGCAGTTGGGACGAAAAACTGTTTTTT

D: TRBD2
V: TRBV27
size: -
J: TRBJ2-7
CDR3: CASSLAGGISYEQYF
DNA: TGTGCCAGCAGTCTAGCGGGAGGAATCTCCTACGAGCAGTACTTC

D: -
V: TRBV12-2
size: few
J: TRBJ2-4
CDR3: CASRLWGWDIQYF
DNA: TGTGCAAGTCGCTTATGGGGTTGGGACATTCAGTACTTC

D: TRBD1
V: TRBV7-2
size: -
J: TRBJ2-1
CDR3: CASSQGTGEYNEQFF
DNA: TGTGCCAGCAGCCAGGGGACAGGGGAGTACAATGAGCAGTTCTTC

D: -
V: TRBV20-1
size: few
J: TRBJ2-1
CDR3: CSARDRNEQFF
DNA: TGCAGTGCTAGAGATAGGAATGAGCAGTTCTTC

D: TRBD2
V: TRBV15
size: -
J: TRBJ2-1
CDR3: CATSSLTSGRLNEQFF
DNA: TGTGCCACCAGCTCCCTAACTAGCGGGAGATTGAATGAGCAGTTCTTC

D: -
V: TRBV18
size: -
J: TRBJ2-5
CDR3: CASSEGQGPTQYF
DNA: TGTGCCAGCTCAGAGGGGCAGGGGCCGACCCAGTACTTC

D: -
V: TRBV2
size: few
J: TRBJ2-1
CDR3: CASSVRNNEQFF
DNA: TGTGCCAGCAGTGTACGAAACAATGAGCAGTTCTTC

D: -
V: TRBV18
size: -
J: TRBJ1-2
CDR3: CASSPGTPANYGYTF
DNA: TGTGCCAGCTCACCAGGGACTCCTGCTAACTATGGCTACACCTTC

D: -
V: TRBV6-1
size: few
J: TRBJ2-7
CDR3: CASGSLSQFGSYEQYF
DNA: TGTGCCAGCGGGTCACTTTCTCAGTTCGGCTCCTACGAGCAGTACTTC

D: -
V: TRBV28
size: many
J: TRBJ2-2
CDR3: CASTLAAGSVTGELFF
DNA: TGTGCCAGCACCCTAGCAGCAGGGTCGGTAACCGGGGAGCTGTTTTTT

D: TRBD1
V: TRBV14
size: -
J: TRBJ2-1
CDR3: CASSQDARTGPRYNEQFF
DNA: TGTGCCAGCAGCCAAGATGCCCGGACAGGGCCTAGATACAATGAGCAGTTCTTC

D: TRBD2
V: TRBV2
size: -
J: TRBJ2-7
CDR3: CASREWEGLSEQYF
DNA: TGTGCCAGTAGGGAGTGGGAGGGCCTATCTGAGCAGTACTTC

D: -
V: TRBV5-1
size: -
J: TRBJ1-5
CDR3: CASSLVGGRQPQHF
DNA: TGCGCCAGCAGCTTGGTTGGGGGGCGACAGCCCCAGCATTTT

D: TRBD1
V: TRBV29-1
size: -
J: TRBJ2-4
CDR3: CSVETGGIGNIQYF
DNA: TGCAGCGTAGAGACAGGGGGTATTGGAAACATTCAGTACTTC

D: TRBD1
V: TRBV28
size: -
J: TRBJ2-1
CDR3: CASSLPRDRDHEQFF
DNA: TGTGCCAGCAGTCTCCCCCGGGACAGGGACCATGAGCAGTTCTTC

D: TRBD2
V: TRBV28
size: -
J: TRBJ2-7
CDR3: CASSPTSGKTYEQYF
DNA: TGTGCCAGCAGCCCTACTAGCGGAAAGACCTACGAGCAGTACTTC

D: -
V: TRBV7-2
size: -
J: TRBJ2-5
CDR3: CASRGPAQETQYF
DNA: TGTGCCAGCAGAGGACCCGCGCAAGAGACCCAGTACTTC

D: -
V: TRBV7-2
size: few
J: TRBJ1-1
CDR3: CASSLGMGNTEAFF
DNA: TGTGCCAGCAGCTTAGGGATGGGGAACACTGAAGCTTTCTTT

D: TRBD1
V: TRBV20-1
size: -
J: TRBJ2-5
CDR3: CSAHDRVETQYF
DNA: TGCAGTGCACACGACAGGGTAGAGACCCAGTACTTC

D: -
V: TRBV5-1
size: -
J: TRBJ2-2
CDR3: CASRVTGLNTGELFF
DNA: TGCGCCAGCAGGGTGACAGGTTTGAACACCGGGGAGCTGTTTTTT

D: -
V: TRBV6-5
size: -
J: TRBJ2-7
CDR3: CARVMRVYEQYF
DNA: TGTGCCAGGGTAATGAGGGTCTACGAGCAGTACTTC

D: TRBD2
V: TRBV9
size: few
J: TRBJ2-3
CDR3: CASSPGGQNTDTQYF
DNA: TGTGCCAGCAGCCCGGGGGGGCAGAACACAGATACGCAGTATTTT

D: -
V: TRBV20-1
size: -
J: TRBJ2-1
CDR3: CSAREVGESSYNEQFF
DNA: TGCAGTGCTAGAGAGGTCGGGGAAAGCTCCTACAATGAGCAGTTCTTC

D: TRBD1
V: TRBV6-2/TRBV6-3
size: few
J: TRBJ2-7
CDR3: CASTPGQGVSYEQYF
DNA: TGTGCCAGCACCCCGGGACAGGGAGTGTCCTACGAGCAGTACTTC

D: -
V: TRBV7-9
size: -
J: TRBJ1-1
CDR3: CASSLLLDNTEAFF
DNA: TGTGCCAGCAGCTTACTTCTCGACAACACTGAAGCTTTCTTT

D: TRBD1
V: TRBV6-1
size: few
J: TRBJ2-7
CDR3: CASSPGTAEFEQYF
DNA: TGTGCCAGCAGCCCCGGGACAGCAGAGTTCGAGCAGTACTTC

D: -
V: TRBV15
size: few
J: TRBJ2-3
CDR3: CATSMGPNPTDTQYF
DNA: TGTGCCACCAGCATGGGCCCAAACCCCACAGATACGCAGTATTTT

D: TRBD2
V: TRBV29-1
size: few
J: TRBJ2-1
CDR3: CSVATSSAYNEQFF
DNA: TGCAGCGTTGCGACTAGCTCGGCCTACAATGAGCAGTTCTTC

D: TRBD1
V: TRBV7-9
size: few
J: TRBJ2-7
CDR3: CASSLELGQGHEQYF
DNA: TGTGCCAGCAGCTTAGAATTAGGACAGGGCCACGAGCAGTACTTC

D: -
V: TRBV7-2
size: -
J: TRBJ2-5
CDR3: CASSFRGRPQETQYF
DNA: TGTGCCAGCAGCTTTCGGGGTCGTCCACAAGAGACCCAGTACTTC

D: TRBD1
V: TRBV28
size: -
J: TRBJ1-6
CDR3: CASSEPVWDRDNSPLHF
DNA: TGTGCCAGCAGTGAGCCAGTGTGGGACAGAGATAATTCACCCCTCCACTTT

D: -
V: TRBV20-1
size: few
J: TRBJ2-2
CDR3: CSATTGHHGELFF
DNA: TGCAGTGCTACCACAGGGCACCACGGGGAGCTGTTTTTT

D: TRBD2
V: TRBV11-3
size: few
J: TRBJ2-2
CDR3: CASSSQLAAGTGELFF
DNA: TGTGCCAGCAGCTCGCAACTAGCGGCAGGCACCGGGGAGCTGTTTTTT

D: -
V: TRBV3-1
size: -
J: TRBJ2-7
CDR3: CASSPGPLNSYEQYF
DNA: TGTGCCAGCAGCCCGGGACCGCTAAACTCCTACGAGCAGTACTTC

D: -
V: TRBV3-1
size: few
J: TRBJ1-2
CDR3: CASSLQATSYGYTF
DNA: TGTGCCAGCAGCCTCCAGGCAACCTCCTATGGCTACACCTTC

D: -
V: TRBV12-3/TRBV12-4
size: -
J: TRBJ2-2
CDR3: CASPPSGAGELFF
DNA: TGTGCCAGCCCCCCCTCTGGGGCCGGGGAGCTGTTTTTT

D: -
V: TRBV25-1
size: -
J: TRBJ1-1
CDR3: CASSDQGRADTEAFF
DNA: TGTGCCAGCAGTGATCAGGGCAGGGCGGACACTGAAGCTTTCTTT

D: TRBD2
V: TRBV3-1
size: -
J: TRBJ2-5
CDR3: CASSQASGKQYF
DNA: TGTGCCAGCAGCCAGGCTAGCGGGAAACAGTACTTC

D: -
V: TRBV21-1
size: few
J: TRBJ1-4
CDR3: CASKPDPNEKLFF
DNA: TGTGCCAGCAAACCCGACCCTAATGAAAAACTGTTTTTT

D: -
V: TRBV6-5
size: -
J: TRBJ2-2
CDR3: CASRPTTGELFF
DNA: TGTGCCAGCAGACCAACAACCGGGGAGCTGTTTTTT

D: TRBD2
V: TRBV6-2/TRBV6-3
size: few
J: TRBJ2-1
CDR3: CASSKTSGKTNEQFF
DNA: TGTGCCAGCAGTAAGACTAGCGGGAAGACGAATGAGCAGTTCTTC